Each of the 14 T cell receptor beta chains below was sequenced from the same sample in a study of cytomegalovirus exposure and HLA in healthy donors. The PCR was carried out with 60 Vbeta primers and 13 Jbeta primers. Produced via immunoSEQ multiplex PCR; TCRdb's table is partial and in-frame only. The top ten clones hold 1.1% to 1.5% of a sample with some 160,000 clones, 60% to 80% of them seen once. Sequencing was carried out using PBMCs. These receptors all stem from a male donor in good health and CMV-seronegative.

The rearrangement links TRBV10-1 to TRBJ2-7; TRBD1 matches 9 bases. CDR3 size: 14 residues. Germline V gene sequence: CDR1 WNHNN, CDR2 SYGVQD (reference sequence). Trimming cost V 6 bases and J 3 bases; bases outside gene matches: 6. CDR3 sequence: CASRPGTGFYEQYF. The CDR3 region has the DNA TGCGCCAGCAGACCCGGGACAGGGTTCTACGAGCAGTACTTC.

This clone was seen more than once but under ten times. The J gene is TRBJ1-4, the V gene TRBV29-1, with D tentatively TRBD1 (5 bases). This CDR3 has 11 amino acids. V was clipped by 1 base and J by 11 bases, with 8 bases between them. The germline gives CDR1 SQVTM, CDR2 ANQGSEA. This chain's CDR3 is CSVEVGGKLFF. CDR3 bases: TGCAGCGTTGAAGTCGGGGGGAAACTGTTTTTT.

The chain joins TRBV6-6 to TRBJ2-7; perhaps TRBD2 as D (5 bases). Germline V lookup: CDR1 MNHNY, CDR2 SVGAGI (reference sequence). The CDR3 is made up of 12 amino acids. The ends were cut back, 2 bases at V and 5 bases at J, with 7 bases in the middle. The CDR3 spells CASSYRRDEQYF. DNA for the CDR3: TGTGCCAGCAGTTACAGGCGGGACGAGCAGTACTTC.

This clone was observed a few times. Here the CDR3 reads CASSGDKEGNTGELFF. The CDR3 DNA follows: TGTGCCAGCAGTGGCGACAAGGAGGGGAACACCGGGGAGCTGTTTTTT. The chain links TRBV6-4 to TRBJ2-2, with D perhaps TRBD2 (6 bases). Between the trimmed V and J ends, which lost 4 bases and 1 base, there was a span of 13 bases. Germline V gene sequence: CDR1 MRHNA, CDR2 SNTAGT. The CDR3 sequence is 16 residues long.

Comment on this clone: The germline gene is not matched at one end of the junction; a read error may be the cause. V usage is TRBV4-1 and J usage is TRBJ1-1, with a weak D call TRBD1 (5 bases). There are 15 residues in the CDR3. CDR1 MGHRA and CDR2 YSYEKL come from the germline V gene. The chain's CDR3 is CASSQAGGGDTEAFF. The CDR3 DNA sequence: TGTGCCAGCAGCCAAGCAGGTGGGGGGGACACTGAAGCTTTCTTT.

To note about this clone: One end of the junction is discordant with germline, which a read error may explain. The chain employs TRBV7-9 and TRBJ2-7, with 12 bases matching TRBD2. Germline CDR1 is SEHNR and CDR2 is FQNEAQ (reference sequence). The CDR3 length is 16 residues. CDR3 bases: TGTTCCAGCAGCCCAGGTGGGACTAGCGGGCCCTACGAGCAGTACTTC. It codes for CSSSPGGTSGPYEQYF.

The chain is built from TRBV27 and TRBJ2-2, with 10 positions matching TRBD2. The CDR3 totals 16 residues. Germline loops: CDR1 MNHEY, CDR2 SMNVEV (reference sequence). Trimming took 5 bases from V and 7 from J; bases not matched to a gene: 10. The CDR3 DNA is TGTGCCAGCAGTCGAAGCGGGGGGGTCTCCGACGGGGAGCTGTTTTTT. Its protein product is CASSRSGGVSDGELFF.

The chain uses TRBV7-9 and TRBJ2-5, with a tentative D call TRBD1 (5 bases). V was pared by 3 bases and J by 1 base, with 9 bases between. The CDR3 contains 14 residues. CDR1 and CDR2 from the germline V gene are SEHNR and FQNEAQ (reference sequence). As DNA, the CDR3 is TGTGCCAGCAGCTTTTCAGGGCCCCAAGAGACCCAGTACTTC. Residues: CASSFSGPQETQYF.

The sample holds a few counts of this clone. The CDR3 nucleotides are TGTGCCAGCAGTGGGGGTAGCGGGACTAACAATGAGCAGTTCTTC. It encodes CASSGGSGTNNEQFF. The genes are TRBV2 and TRBJ2-1; 8 positions match TRBD2. This CDR3 is 15 amino acids long. With 4 bases clipped from V and 5 bases from J, the junction kept 7 bases outside the gene matches. The germline CDR1 and CDR2 sequences are SNHLY and FYNNEI. The full variable domain, in which reference TRBV2 and TRBJ2-1 provide the parts outside the CDR3, is EPEVTQTPSHQVTQMGQEVILRCVPISNHLYFYWYRQILGQKVEFLVSFYNNEISEKSEIFDDQFSVERPDGSNFTLKIRSTKLEDSAMYFCASSGGSGTNNEQFFGPGTRLTVL.

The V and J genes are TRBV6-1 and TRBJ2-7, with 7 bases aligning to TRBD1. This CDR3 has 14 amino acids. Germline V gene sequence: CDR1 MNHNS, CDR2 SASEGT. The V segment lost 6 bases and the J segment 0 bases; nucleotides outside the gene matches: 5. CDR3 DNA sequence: TGTGCCAGCAGACGGGACAGTGTCTCCTACGAGCAGTACTTC. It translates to CASRRDSVSYEQYF.

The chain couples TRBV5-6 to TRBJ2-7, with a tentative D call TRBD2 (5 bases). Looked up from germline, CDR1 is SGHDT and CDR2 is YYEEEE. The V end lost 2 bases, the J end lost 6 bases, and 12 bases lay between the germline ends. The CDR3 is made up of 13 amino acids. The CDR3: CASSFPLASEQYF. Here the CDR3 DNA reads TGTGCCAGCAGCTTCCCGCTAGCAAGCGAGCAGTACTTC. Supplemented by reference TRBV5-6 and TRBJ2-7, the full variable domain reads DAGVTQSPTHLIKTRGQQVTLRCSPKSGHDTVSWYQQALGQGPQFIFQYYEEEERQRGNFPDRFSGHQFPNYSSELNVNALLLGDSALYLCASSFPLASEQYFGPGTRLTVT.

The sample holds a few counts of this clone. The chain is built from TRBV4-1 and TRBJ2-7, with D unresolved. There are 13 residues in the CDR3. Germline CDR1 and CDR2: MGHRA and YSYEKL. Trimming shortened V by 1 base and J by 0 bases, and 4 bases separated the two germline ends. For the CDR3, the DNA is TGCGCCAGCAGCCAAGCCCACTCCTACGAGCAGTACTTC. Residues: CASSQAHSYEQYF.

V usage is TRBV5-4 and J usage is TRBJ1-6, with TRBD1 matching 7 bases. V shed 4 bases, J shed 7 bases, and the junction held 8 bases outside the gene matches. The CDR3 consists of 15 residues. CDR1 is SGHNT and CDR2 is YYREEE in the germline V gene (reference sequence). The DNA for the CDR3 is TGTGCCAGCAGCCGTTCGACAGGGAGAAATTCACCCCTCCACTTT. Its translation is CASSRSTGRNSPLHF.

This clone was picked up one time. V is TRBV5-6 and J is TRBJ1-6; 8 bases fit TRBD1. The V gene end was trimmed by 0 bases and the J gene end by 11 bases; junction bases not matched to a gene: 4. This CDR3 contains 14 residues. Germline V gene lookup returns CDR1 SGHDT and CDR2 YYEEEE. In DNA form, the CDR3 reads TGTGCCAGCAGCTTGGGGCAGGGGGCTGCACCCCTCCACTTT. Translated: CASSLGQGAAPLHF. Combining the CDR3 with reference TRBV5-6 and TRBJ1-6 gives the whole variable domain DAGVTQSPTHLIKTRGQQVTLRCSPKSGHDTVSWYQQALGQGPQFIFQYYEEEERQRGNFPDRFSGHQFPNYSSELNVNALLLGDSALYLCASSLGQGAAPLHFGNGTRLTVT.